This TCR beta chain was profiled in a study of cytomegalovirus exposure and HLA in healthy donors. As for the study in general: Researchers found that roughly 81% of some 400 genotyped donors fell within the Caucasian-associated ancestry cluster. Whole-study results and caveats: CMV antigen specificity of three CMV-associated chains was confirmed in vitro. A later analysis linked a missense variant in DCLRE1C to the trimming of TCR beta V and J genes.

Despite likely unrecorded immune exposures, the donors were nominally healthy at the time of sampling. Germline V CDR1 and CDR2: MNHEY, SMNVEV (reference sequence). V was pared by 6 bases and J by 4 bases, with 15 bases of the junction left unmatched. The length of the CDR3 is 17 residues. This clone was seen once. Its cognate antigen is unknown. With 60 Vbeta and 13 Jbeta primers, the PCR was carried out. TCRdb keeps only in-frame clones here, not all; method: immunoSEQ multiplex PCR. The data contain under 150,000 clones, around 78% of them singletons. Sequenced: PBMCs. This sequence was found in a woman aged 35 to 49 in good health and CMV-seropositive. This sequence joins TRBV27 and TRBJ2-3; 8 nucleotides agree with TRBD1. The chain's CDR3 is CASRPYFRGQRSDTQYF. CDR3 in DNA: TGTGCCAGCAGACCATACTTCAGGGGGCAGCGATCAGATACGCAGTATTTT.